This TCR beta chain was recovered during a study of EBV T-cell therapy then PD-1 blockade in nasopharyngeal carcinoma. Assay: immunoSEQ multiplex PCR; the TCRdb copy retains only in-frame clones and omits some. The sample records 15,000 to 20,000 clones, roughly 80% being singletons. This clone was seen just once. Its target is not known. The CDR3 has 12 amino acids. Treatment specified: AdE1-LMPpoly-expanded autologous EBV-specific T-cell therapy followed by anti-PD-1 nivolumab. The source was CD8+ T cells from blood, collected at day 33 from a patient whose treatment included autologous EBV-specific T cells and nivolumab. V is TRBV12-1 and J is TRBJ2-1; the D call of TRBD1 is as the table states it, not checked on the DNA. TRBV12-1 is a pseudogene locus. The sequence was obtained from a man in his forties or fifties with nasopharyngeal carcinoma. Written as DNA, the CDR3 is TGTGCCAGCAGCTGGGGCTCGGGTGAGCAGTTCTTC. It specifies CASSWGSGEQFF.